This T cell receptor beta chain was obtained from a study of cytomegalovirus exposure and HLA in healthy donors (dated by TCRdb to 2015 to 2018). For the study in its entirety: An earlier analysis of 550 to 700 of the donors reported about 250 Gb of sequence data and roughly 100 million unique TCR beta sequences from some 180 million T cells. An early release that covered some 640 HLA-typed donors contained 250 to 350 gigabases of sequencing data and 75 million to 100 million unique TCR sequences. The genetic ancestry cluster associated with self-reported Caucasian donors included over 80% of the 300 to 400 genotyped donors. The aim of the study was to test whether cataloging public T cell receptors could identify signatures of past pathogen exposure. The study used immunosequencing to profile the T cell repertoires of approximately 650 subjects and linked those repertoires to cytomegalovirus serostatus. Besides the first cohort of roughly 660 subjects, a separate validation cohort made up of 120 different subjects was used. To predict cytomegalovirus infection status, the study brought together high-throughput TCR immunosequencing, statistical association of individual TCRs with disease status, and machine learning. A later analysis re-analyzed previously published TCR beta repertoires from 600 to 850 donors and added high-resolution HLA genotyping to study TCR occurrence patterns. The later analysis used no new phenotypic data to find candidate immune exposures, relying instead on TCR beta sequences and their occurrence across donors. In an earlier analysis of roughly 600 of the donors, high-throughput TCR beta sequencing was used to judge whether each TCR beta V gene segment behaved as functional or pseudogenic. Donor age, sex, ethnicity and CMV serostatus were collected together with the repertoire data. A later genetic analysis took genome-wide SNP genotypes for about 55% of the 666 donors and used that subset as a discovery cohort. All discovery cohort repertoires had been generated on a single sequencing platform. Both class I and class II loci were covered by HLA typing, at four-digit resolution. The number of donors typed differed by locus, with roughly 629-640 for A, B, C, DRB1 and DQB1, over 500 for DQA1, some 570 for DPA1, and some 440 for DPB1. About five DR-DQ haplotypes were handled as single units for association and clustering, since linkage in the cohort was strong. Across 300 to 400 genotyped donors of the cohort, an average of about 240,000 unique TCR beta nucleotide sequences per donor were sequenced, and 15% to 20% of those sequences were non-productive. The full study reports these points: In a later analysis, TCR association rates were found to vary across HLA loci, with the most associated TCRs seen for DRB1 alleles and the fewest for HLA-C alleles. Because counts were too low, about 18 rarely observed V segments, including chromosome 9 orphons, were excluded from the earlier analysis of around 590 of the donors. This cohort had only TCR beta chains sequenced, and the lack of alpha or paired-chain data limited which features could be detected. In both the original and validation cohorts, the classifier was reported to diagnose cytomegalovirus status with high specificity and sensitivity. The only immune exposure information available for the cohort was CMV serostatus. An earlier analysis of approximately 530 of the donors showed that most TCR beta V segments appeared in productive rearrangements either about 90% or about 30% of the time, which broadly matched IMGT annotations. The study listed over 150 TCR beta chains as associated with cytomegalovirus. Some IMGT-functional V segments, including TRBV6-2 and TRBV6-3, could not be told apart with the 87-base-pair reads, so those segments were excluded. In vitro tests confirmed that a few of the cytomegalovirus-associated TCR beta chains recognize cytomegalovirus antigens. Sequencing depth was assumed to be roughly uniform across donors in the presence/absence analyses, though that assumption may not hold. A cluster of highly shared sequence variants was judged likely to represent a technical artifact of the sequencing pipeline. Specific HLA alleles were associated with 16,951 TCR beta sequences at a false discovery rate of 0.05 in a later analysis. Correlated functional status among segregating V segments might be attributable to linkage disequilibrium, but an unknown experimental factor could not be ruled out. The authors suggested that the approach could potentially be extended to other disease states and immunological phenotypes. V-gene and J-gene trimming of TCR beta chains was associated with a missense DCLRE1C variant in a later genetic analysis, and the association was replicated in an independent cohort. Most TCR sequences were observed very rarely across donors, whereas some public TCRs were present in many individuals. In a later analysis, several top co-occurrence clusters were reported to appear linked to parvovirus B19, influenza, CMV and Epstein-Barr virus. Compared with the approximately 670-donor mean, donors in an Asian-associated ancestry cluster had fewer N-insertions in productive TCRs, according to a later genetic analysis. Compared with equally common non-associated chains, HLA-associated TCR beta chains in a later analysis were more clonally expanded and had lower generation probabilities. A further reported finding was that TCR beta sequences accurately predicted the HLA-A and HLA-B alleles for most subjects in the first cohort. HLA typing was unavailable for some donors at each locus, so association tests used only the typed subset. Strong co-occurrence of HLA alleles, especially DR and DQ, made assigning TCR associations to individual alleles difficult. Most CMV-associated TCR beta chains appeared to be HLA-restricted in a later analysis, and the HLA associations seemed to be driven largely by CMV exposure.

The cohort consisted of 666 healthy bone marrow donors. At the time of sampling, every cohort member was nominally healthy, though immune exposures that went unrecorded were likely present. The donor was CMV seropositive and belonged to the group of more than 250 seropositive cohort members. A peripheral blood sample was provided by each donor, and peripheral blood mononuclear cells were used for TCR beta sequencing. The Qiagen DNeasy Blood Extraction Kit was used to extract genomic DNA from the blood cell samples. The library was prepared using the immunoSEQ multiplex PCR assay. A mixture of 60 forward primers for TCR Vbeta segments and 13 reverse primers for TCR Jbeta segments was used in the multiplex PCR. A multiplex PCR assay on genomic DNA amplified the CDR3 region of rearranged TCR beta genes. The amplified TCR beta libraries were sequenced on the Illumina HiSeq System as 87-base-pair reads. Under the source paper's analysis protocol: A later analysis counted some 80 million unique TCR beta chains across the 600 to 850 repertoires, and some 11 million of these chains were shared by at least two donors. Raw reads were error-corrected and collapsed into unique sequences by a nearest-neighbor algorithm in which closely related sequences were merged to remove PCR and sequencing errors. Alignment of CDR3 sequences to IMGT reference sequences was used to assign V, D and J gene segments. For a sequence to be retained, at least a six-nucleotide match to both a V gene segment and a J gene segment was required. A rearrangement counted as productive if the CDR3 had no stop codons and remained in frame with V and J, and every other rearrangement counted as non-productive. Following IMGT convention, CDR3 was defined as the stretch from the second conserved V-encoded cysteine to the conserved J-encoded phenylalanine. The earlier analysis of about 590 of the donors excluded sequences that lacked an unambiguous match to a single V gene segment. An earlier analysis of roughly 590 of the donors called V segments functional above 56.7% productive rearrangements and segregating when the between-donor standard deviation exceeded 5%. To diagnose cytomegalovirus status from the catalog of TCR beta chain sequences, a statistical classification framework was built. A later analysis assigned V and J genes by comparing TCR nucleotide sequences with IMGT/GENE-DB human TR gene sequences. Using the TCRdist pipeline, a later analysis assigned CDR3 sequences along with most-parsimonious VDJ recombination scenarios. In a later analysis, each TCR beta chain was defined by its CDR3 amino acid sequence together with its V-gene family, and reads lacking a unique V-gene family were excluded. As a way to deal with suspected cross-contamination and a sequencing artifact, a later analysis dropped more than 500 nucleotide sequences that were highly shared and had low generation probability. For each public chain, a later analysis derived a clonal expansion index from normalized ranks of inferred template counts within each repertoire. A later analysis computed generation probabilities with a VDJ recombination model fitted to out-of-frame rearrangements, and checked the results against IGoR. A later analysis scored TCR-TCR, TCR-HLA and TCR-CMV co-occurrence with hypergeometric tests, applying a repertoire-size bias correction to TCR pairs. In a later analysis, false discovery rates were estimated by permuting HLA or CMV assignments 20 times. In a later analysis, co-occurring TCRs were grouped using DBSCAN, with TCRdist sequence similarity added in when clustering inside HLA-allele-positive subsets. For co-occurrence clustering, repertoires with fewer than 30,000 or more than 120,000 public chains were excluded, along with roughly 5 repertoires with anomalous nucleotide sharing. TCRdb's version of the immuneACCESS table is confined to in-frame rearrangements and falls short of the full clone set. An unresolved V gene accounts for under half of the shortfall where checked; the remainder is of unknown origin. V, J and clone size reflect that table, while D and trimming were determined from the DNA. For this sample there are under 200,000 clones; 77% appear just once. Roughly 3.7% of the sample belongs to the ten largest clones.

The CDR3 measures 14 amino acids from cysteine to phenylalanine. Here the CDR3 DNA is all that survives: 42 bases in frame from base 1. V is pared back by 4 bases and J by 3 bases, with 13 bases lying between the germline termini. From a lookup of the germline V gene (reference sequence), CDR1 and CDR2 are SGHNT and YYREEE. Of note for this clone: What antigen it recognizes has not been identified. Base qualities are not at hand, and no much larger clone is one base apart.

Material: PBMCs. The TCR originated in a young man in good health and CMV-seropositive. This receptor chain uses TRBV5-4 and TRBJ1-2; the D segment could be TRBD1, given 6 matching bases. This receptor has the CDR3 CASSRGGADYGYTF. DNA sequence: TGTGCCAGCAGCCGGGGGGGCGCGGACTATGGCTACACCTTC.